This T cell receptor (beta chain) was recovered during a study of blood T cell repertoires in COVID-19. As for the study in general: Samples of COVID-19 (acute and convalescent) were obtained from the United States, Italy and Spain. Nucleic acid was either cDNA or gDNA, and it came from T cells, B-cell-depleted T cells, or PBMCs.

In the authors' methods: Amplifying reference gene primers gave estimates of nucleated cell counts. Profiled with immunoSEQ multiplex PCR; TCRdb holds only in-frame clones, not every one. Clonal size and the V and J genes are those of that table, whereas D and trimming came from the DNA. The data show roughly 100,000 clones, roughly 84% seen once. Trimming took off 1 base at V and 5 bases at J, with 8 bases between the two ends. Per germline, CDR1 SGHVS and CDR2 FNYEAQ. The CDR3 spans 14 residues. Sample: peripheral blood. The TCR sequence derives from a man between 60 and 75 years old with acute or convalescent COVID-19. The chain employs TRBV7-6 and TRBJ1-4; D unresolved. CDR3 region: CASSLDGTNEKLFF. CDR3 sequence (DNA): TGTGCCAGCAGCTTAGACGGTACCAATGAAAAACTGTTTTTT.